These 20 T cell receptor beta chains came from one sample sequenced in a study of CD8+ T cells in alopecia areata. Reverse transcribed after extraction, RNA yielded cDNA as the sequencing template. Produced via immunoSEQ multiplex PCR; TCRdb's table is partial and in-frame only. Among 150,000 to 160,000 clones listed, about 53% were seen once. The sample here was CD8+ T cells sorted from blood, taken at week 0. These receptors were obtained from a human donor with alopecia areata.

The CDR3 sequence: CASSQDRGRSNEQFF. The CDR3 DNA follows: TGCGCCAGCAGCCAAGATAGGGGACGGAGCAATGAGCAGTTCTTC. The V gene is TRBV4-3, the J gene TRBJ2-1; TRBD1 or TRBD2 may be the D gene (5 bases each). Trimming removed 0 bases at V and 6 bases at J, with 12 bases between. CDR1 and CDR2 (germline): LGHNA, YSLEER. The CDR3 spans 15 residues.

The table lists this clone with a count of one. The gene calls are TRBV5-1 and TRBJ1-6, with unresolved D. The V and J ends lost 4 bases and 9 bases respectively, with 17 bases between them. The CDR3 consists of 15 residues. The germline CDR1 and CDR2 sequences are SGHRS and YFSETQ. The CDR3 spells CASSEEAPASSPLHF. The CDR3 DNA is TGCGCCAGCAGCGAAGAGGCACCGGCCAGTTCACCCCTCCACTTT. The whole variable domain, filled in from reference TRBV5-1 and TRBJ1-6, reads KAGVTQTPRYLIKTRGQQVTLSCSPISGHRSVSWYQQTPGQGLQFLFEYFSETQRNKGNFPGRFSGRQFSNSRSEMNVSTLELGDSALYLCASSEEAPASSPLHFGNGTRLTVT.

This sequence joins TRBV29-1 and TRBJ2-1; D uncertain. The ends were cut back, 6 bases at V and 7 bases at J, with 10 bases in the middle. The CDR3 is 11 amino acids. CDR1 is SQVTM and CDR2 is ANQGSEA in the germline V gene. In nucleotides, the CDR3 is TGCAGCGTGGAGACTTGGAATGAGCAGTTCTTC. Translation: CSVETWNEQFF.

The rearrangement links TRBV2 to TRBJ1-5; D call uncertain. Trimming shortened V by 5 bases and J by 3 bases, and 17 bases separated the two germline ends. CDR1 and CDR2 (germline): SNHLY, FYNNEI. The CDR3 length is 16 residues. DNA for the CDR3: TGTGCCAGCAGTCCCGCCGGTAGTGACCCCAATCAGCCCCAGCATTTT. Encoded protein: CASSPAGSDPNQPQHF.

This clone was seen a single time. The conserved phenylalanine or tryptophan is not found at the CDR3 terminus, so this likely reflects a read error. This chain uses TRBV9 with TRBJ2-6; D gene unclear. The CDR3 covers 17 residues. The V end lost 0 bases, the J end lost 0 bases, and 10 bases lay between the germline ends. Germline-derived CDR1 and CDR2 are SGDLS and YYNGEE. The CDR3 sequence is CASSVVWQDSGANVLTL. The CDR3 DNA is TGTGCCAGCAGCGTAGTATGGCAGGACTCTGGGGCCAACGTCCTGACTCTC.

This clone has only a few counts. This sequence joins TRBV9 and TRBJ2-7; 7 bases fit TRBD2. The V gene's germline CDR1 is SGDLS and CDR2 YYNGEE. The CDR3 is 14 amino acids. The DNA of the CDR3 is TGTGCTAAAGGGGAACTAGCGAATTCCTACGAGCAGTACTTC. Its translation: CAKGELANSYEQYF.

Only a few counts were recorded for this clone. The J gene is TRBJ1-5, the V gene TRBV28; 9 bases fit TRBD1. From germline, CDR1 is MDHEN and CDR2 SYDVKM. The junction had 10 bases not matched to a gene; V was cut back by 6 bases and J by 7 bases. This CDR3 has 15 residues. CDR3 sequence (DNA): TGTGCCAGCAGAGCATGGGACAGGGAGGACCAGCCCCAGCATTTT. Translation gives CASRAWDREDQPQHF.

This chain links TRBV7-6 with TRBJ2-5; 7 nucleotides match TRBD1. Germline CDR1 and CDR2: SGHVS and FNYEAQ. CDR3 length: 13 amino acids. V lost 3 bases, J lost 3 bases, and 1 base stayed unmatched. CDR3 nucleotide sequence: TGTGCCAGCAGCTTCGGGACAGAAGAGACCCAGTACTTC. It specifies CASSFGTEETQYF. The full variable domain, completed using reference TRBV7-6 and TRBJ2-5, is GAGVSQSPRYKVTKRGQDVALRCDPISGHVSLYWYRQALGQGPEFLTYFNYEAQQDKSGLPNDRFSAERPEGSISTLTIQRTEQRDSAMYRCASSFGTEETQYFGPGTRLLVL.

Only a few counts were recorded for this clone. The chain carries TRBV4-1 and TRBJ1-5, with D uncertain. Germline V CDR1 and CDR2: MGHRA, YSYEKL. The CDR3 has 14 amino acids. The V gene lost 4 bases and the J gene lost 2 bases, with 9 bases spanning the gap. The CDR3 sequence: CASSLGVGNQPQHF. Here the CDR3 DNA reads TGCGCCAGCAGCCTGGGTGTCGGCAATCAGCCCCAGCATTTT.

This chain uses TRBV10-3 with TRBJ2-2; D unclear. Germline CDR1 reads ENHRY; CDR2 reads SYGVKD. The CDR3 length is 14 residues. V lost 8 bases, J lost 0 bases, and 10 bases lay in between. The CDR3 DNA is TGTGCCATCTGGAACACCGCGAACACCGGGGAGCTGTTTTTT. It translates to CAIWNTANTGELFF.

The chain links TRBV27 to TRBJ1-6; no clear D gene. The germline V and J ends were trimmed by 8 bases and 8 bases, with 1 base remaining between them. This CDR3 is built from 9 residues. CDR1 is MNHEY and CDR2 is SMNVEV in the germline V gene (reference sequence). The CDR3 DNA follows: TGTGCCAGCTATTCACCCCTCCACTTT. Translated: CASYSPLHF.

The chain carries TRBV19 and TRBJ2-7; the D gene is possibly TRBD1 (5 bases). Per germline, CDR1 LNHDA and CDR2 SQIVND (reference sequence). This CDR3 is 13 amino acids long. Trimming took off 3 bases at V and 5 bases at J, with 11 bases between the two ends. CDR3 bases: TGTGCCAGTAGTATGGGGCCGATGGACGAGCAGTACTTC. Translation: CASSMGPMDEQYF. Variable domain in full (rest from reference TRBV19 and TRBJ2-7): DGGITQSPKYLFRKEGQNVTLSCEQNLNHDAMYWYRQDPGQGLRLIYYSQIVNDFQKGDIAEGYSVSREKKESFPLTVTSAQKNPTAFYLCASSMGPMDEQYFGPGTRLTVT.

V and J are TRBV6-5 and TRBJ2-1; TRBD1 or TRBD2 may be the D gene (6 bases each). The CDR3 length is 13 residues. The V gene's germline CDR1 is MNHEY and CDR2 SVGAGI. The V and J ends lost 2 bases and 10 bases respectively, with 12 bases between them. The CDR3 bases are TGTGCCAGCAGTTACGTGGGGGGCGAGGAGCAGTTCTTC. It specifies CASSYVGGEEQFF.

The sample holds a few counts of this clone. The rearrangement joins TRBV29-1 to TRBJ2-3; 10 nucleotides agree with TRBD2. Unmatched junction bases numbered 9, after V lost 6 bases and J lost 6 bases. Germline V gives CDR1 SQVTM, CDR2 ANQGSEA. The CDR3 has 14 residues. The CDR3 sequence is CSVALAGIEDTQYF. In DNA form, the CDR3 reads TGCAGCGTCGCACTAGCGGGGATTGAGGATACGCAGTATTTT.

V is TRBV7-9 and J is TRBJ2-1; 9 bases map to TRBD2. Germline-derived CDR1 and CDR2 are SEHNR and FQNEAQ (reference sequence). After removal of 3 bases from V and 8 bases from J, the junction contained 2 bases not matched to a gene. CDR3 length: 13 residues. The DNA for the CDR3 is TGTGCCAGCAGCTTTAGCGGGGGAGATGAGCAGTTCTTC. Translation gives CASSFSGGDEQFF.

This clone was counted between two and nine times. This sequence joins TRBV29-1 and TRBJ1-5; perhaps TRBD1 as D (6 bases). Germline loops: CDR1 SQVTM, CDR2 ANQGSEA. The CDR3 loop spans 13 amino acids. V was clipped by 6 bases and J by 0 bases, with 9 bases between them. CDR3 protein: CSVADSSNQPQHF. The CDR3 DNA is TGCAGCGTGGCGGACAGTAGCAATCAGCCCCAGCATTTT.

In its sample, this clone was seen a few times. The CDR3 DNA follows: TGTGCCTGGACGTGGGGCTCCTTCCCTGAAGCTTTCTTT. It is translated as CAWTWGSFPEAFF. The V and J genes are TRBV30 and TRBJ1-1; a weak D match, TRBD1 (5 bases). From germline, CDR1 is GTSNPN and CDR2 SVGIG (reference sequence). This CDR3 comprises 13 residues. V shed 4 bases and J shed 6 bases, with 15 bases lying between them.

The sample holds one count of this clone. This rearrangement joins TRBV5-6 to TRBJ1-2; D call uncertain. The CDR3 has 12 amino acids. V was pared by 1 base and J by 6 bases, with 7 bases between. The germline V gene encodes CDR1 SGHDT and CDR2 YYEEEE. CDR3 DNA: TGTGCCAGCAGCTTGATGGGGAATGGCTACACCTTC. It yields the protein CASSLMGNGYTF.

The V and J genes are TRBV29-1 and TRBJ2-3; D tentatively fits TRBD1 or TRBD2 (6 bases each). This CDR3 spans 16 amino acids. V lost 0 bases to trimming and J lost 5 bases, with 18 bases between them. CDR1 SQVTM and CDR2 ANQGSEA come from the germline V gene. CDR3 coding DNA: TGCAGCGTTGAAGATATTCTCCCGGGGGCGGGAGATACGCAGTATTTT. Translating gives CSVEDILPGAGDTQYF.

The V and J genes are TRBV11-2 and TRBJ2-2; D not certain. V was shortened by 5 bases and J by 6 bases, with 10 bases between the two germline ends. The CDR3 sequence is 13 residues long. The germline V gene encodes CDR1 SGHAT and CDR2 FQNNGV. The CDR3 nucleotides read TGTGCCAGCAGCCAAAAGCAGGCCGGGGAGCTGTTTTTT. Protein product: CASSQKQAGELFF.